Here is one T cell receptor beta chain with its context. The sample is drawn from a study of OX40 agonist ivuxolimab in advanced cancers. Assay: immunoSEQ multiplex PCR; the TCRdb copy retains only in-frame clones and omits some. The repertoire includes under 90,000 clones, roughly 84% of them detected once, and over 2% sits in the top ten. Germline lookup yields CDR1 SGHTA and CDR2 FQGTGA. Trimming left V 3 bases short and J 1 base short, with 12 bases between. The CDR3 spans 15 residues. Specimen: CD4+ or CD8+ T cells sorted from blood, collected in a trial of the OX40 agonist ivuxolimab. The sequence came from an adult with an advanced solid tumor such as melanoma, head and neck, liver or kidney cancer. This rearrangement joins TRBV7-3 to TRBJ1-2; D remains ambiguous. CDR3 loop: CASSFAPTLNYGYTF. Here the CDR3 DNA reads TGTGCCAGCAGCTTTGCTCCGACCCTTAACTATGGCTACACCTTC.